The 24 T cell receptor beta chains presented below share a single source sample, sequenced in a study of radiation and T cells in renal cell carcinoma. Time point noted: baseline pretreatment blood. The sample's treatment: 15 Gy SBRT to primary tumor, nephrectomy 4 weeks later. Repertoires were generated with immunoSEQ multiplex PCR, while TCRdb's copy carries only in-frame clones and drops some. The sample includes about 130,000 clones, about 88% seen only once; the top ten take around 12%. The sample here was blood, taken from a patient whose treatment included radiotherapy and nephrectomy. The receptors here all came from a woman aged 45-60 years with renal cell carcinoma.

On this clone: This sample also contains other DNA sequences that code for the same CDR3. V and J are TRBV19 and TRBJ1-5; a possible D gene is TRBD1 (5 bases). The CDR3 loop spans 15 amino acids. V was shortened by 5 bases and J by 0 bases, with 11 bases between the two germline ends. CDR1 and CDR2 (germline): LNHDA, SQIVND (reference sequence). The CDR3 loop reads CASSGGDYSNQPQHF. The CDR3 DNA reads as TGTGCCAGTAGTGGGGGGGATTATAGCAATCAGCCCCAGCATTTT.

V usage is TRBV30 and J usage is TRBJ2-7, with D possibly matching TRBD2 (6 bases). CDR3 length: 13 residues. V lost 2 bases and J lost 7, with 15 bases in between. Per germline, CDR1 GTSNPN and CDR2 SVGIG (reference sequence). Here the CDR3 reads CAWSSYGTSEQYF. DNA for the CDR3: TGTGCCTGGAGTTCCTATGGGACTTCGGAGCAGTACTTC. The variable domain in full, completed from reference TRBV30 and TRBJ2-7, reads SQTIHQWPATLVQPVGSPLSLECTVEGTSNPNLYWYRQAAGRGLQLLFYSVGIGQISSEVPQNLSASRPQDRQFILSSKKLLLSDSGFYLCAWSSYGTSEQYFGPGTRLTVT.

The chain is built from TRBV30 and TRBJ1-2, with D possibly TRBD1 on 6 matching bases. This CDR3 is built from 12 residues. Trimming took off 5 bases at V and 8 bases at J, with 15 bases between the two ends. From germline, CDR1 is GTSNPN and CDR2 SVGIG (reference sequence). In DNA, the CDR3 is TGTGCCTGGCAGGGGCCCTCCCCGGGCTACACCTTC. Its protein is CAWQGPSPGYTF.

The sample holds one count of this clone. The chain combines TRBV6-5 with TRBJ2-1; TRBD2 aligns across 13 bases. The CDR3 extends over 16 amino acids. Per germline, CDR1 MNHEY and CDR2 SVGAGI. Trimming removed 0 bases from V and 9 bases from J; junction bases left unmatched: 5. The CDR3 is CASSYSGTSGVSEQFF. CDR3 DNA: TGTGCCAGCAGTTACTCTGGGACTAGCGGGGTTAGTGAGCAGTTCTTC.

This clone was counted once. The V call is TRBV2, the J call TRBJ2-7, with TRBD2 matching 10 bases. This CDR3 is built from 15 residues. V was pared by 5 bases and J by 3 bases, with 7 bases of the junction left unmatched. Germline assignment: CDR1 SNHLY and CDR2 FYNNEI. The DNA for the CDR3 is TGTGCCAGCAGTAAGAGCGGGGGGGCCCTCTACGAGCAGTACTTC. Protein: CASSKSGGALYEQYF.

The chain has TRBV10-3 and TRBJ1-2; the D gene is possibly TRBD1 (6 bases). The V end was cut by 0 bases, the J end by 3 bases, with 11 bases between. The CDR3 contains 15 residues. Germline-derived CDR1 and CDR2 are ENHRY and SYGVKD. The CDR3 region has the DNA TGTGCCATCAGTGAGTCGACAGGCGCCCACTATGGCTACACCTTC. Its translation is CAISESTGAHYGYTF.

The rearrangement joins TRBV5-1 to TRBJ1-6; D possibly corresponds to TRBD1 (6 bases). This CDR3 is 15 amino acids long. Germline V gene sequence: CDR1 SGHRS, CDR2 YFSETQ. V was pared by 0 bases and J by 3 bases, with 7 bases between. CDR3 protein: CASSLEGDYNSPLHF. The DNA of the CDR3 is TGCGCCAGCAGCTTGGAGGGGGACTATAATTCACCCCTCCACTTT.

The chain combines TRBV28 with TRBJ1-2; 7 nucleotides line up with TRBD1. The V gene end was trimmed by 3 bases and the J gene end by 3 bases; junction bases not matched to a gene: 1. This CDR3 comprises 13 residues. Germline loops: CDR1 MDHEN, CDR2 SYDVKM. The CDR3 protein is CASSFGTDYGYTF. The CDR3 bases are TGTGCCAGCAGTTTCGGGACAGACTATGGCTACACCTTC.

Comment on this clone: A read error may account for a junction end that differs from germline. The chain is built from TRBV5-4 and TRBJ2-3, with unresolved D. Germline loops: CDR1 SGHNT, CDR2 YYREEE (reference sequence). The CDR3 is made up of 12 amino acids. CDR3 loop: CASSLGPRYLHF. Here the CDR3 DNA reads TGTGCCAGCAGCTTGGGACCTAGATACCTTCATTTT.

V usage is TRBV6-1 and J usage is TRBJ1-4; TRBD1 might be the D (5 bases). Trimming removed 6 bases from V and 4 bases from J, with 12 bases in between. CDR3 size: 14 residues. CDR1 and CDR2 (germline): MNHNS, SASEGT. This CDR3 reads CASRADRNNEKLFF. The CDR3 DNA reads TGTGCCAGCAGGGCCGACAGAAATAATGAAAAACTGTTTTTT.

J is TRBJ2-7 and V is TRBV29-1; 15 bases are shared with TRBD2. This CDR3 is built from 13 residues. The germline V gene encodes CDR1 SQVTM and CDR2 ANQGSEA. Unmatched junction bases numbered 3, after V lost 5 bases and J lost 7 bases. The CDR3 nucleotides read TGCAGCGTTCTGGGACTAGCGGGGGGTGAGCAGTACTTC. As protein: CSVLGLAGGEQYF.

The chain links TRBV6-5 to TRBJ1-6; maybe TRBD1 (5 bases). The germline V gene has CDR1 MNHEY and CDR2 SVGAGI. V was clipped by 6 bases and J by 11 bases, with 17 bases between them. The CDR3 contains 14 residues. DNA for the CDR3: TGTGCCAGCAGGGGGGATCATCAAGGTACACCCCTCCACTTT. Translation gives CASRGDHQGTPLHF.

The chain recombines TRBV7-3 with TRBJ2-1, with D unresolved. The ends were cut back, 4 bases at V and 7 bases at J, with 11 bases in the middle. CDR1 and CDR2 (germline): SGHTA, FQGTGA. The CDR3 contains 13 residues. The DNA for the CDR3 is TGTGCCAGCAGCTCCAGCCGGTGGAATGAGCAGTTCTTC. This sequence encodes CASSSSRWNEQFF.

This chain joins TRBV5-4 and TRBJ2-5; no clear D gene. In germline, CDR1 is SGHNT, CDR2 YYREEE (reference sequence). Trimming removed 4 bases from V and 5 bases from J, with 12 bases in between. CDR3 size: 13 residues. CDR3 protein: CASSPPSQETQYF. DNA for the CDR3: TGTGCCAGCAGCCCACCGTCGCAGGAGACCCAGTACTTC.

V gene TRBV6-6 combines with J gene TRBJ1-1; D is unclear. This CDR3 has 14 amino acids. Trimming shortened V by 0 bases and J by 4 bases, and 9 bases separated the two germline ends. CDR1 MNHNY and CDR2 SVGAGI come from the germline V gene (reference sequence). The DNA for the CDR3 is TGTGCCAGCAGTTACTCGGTCGCCGTCACTGAAGCTTTCTTT. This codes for CASSYSVAVTEAFF.

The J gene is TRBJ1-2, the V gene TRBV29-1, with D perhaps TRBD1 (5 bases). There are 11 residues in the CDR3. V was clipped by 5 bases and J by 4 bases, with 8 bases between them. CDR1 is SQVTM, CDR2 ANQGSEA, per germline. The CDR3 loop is CSVWDFYGYTF. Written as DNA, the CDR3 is TGCAGCGTTTGGGACTTCTATGGCTACACCTTC.

In nucleotides, the CDR3 is TGTGCCAGCAGTTCCGGGACAGGGAGTGAAAAACTGTTTTTT. Translation: CASSSGTGSEKLFF. This chain uses TRBV7-9 with TRBJ1-4; 9 nucleotides align to TRBD1. From germline, CDR1 is SEHNR and CDR2 FQNEAQ (reference sequence). V dropped 6 bases and J dropped 7; count of bases not matched to a gene: 6. This CDR3 spans 14 amino acids. The full variable domain, completed using reference TRBV7-9 and TRBJ1-4, is DTGVSQNPRHKITKRGQNVTFRCDPISEHNRLYWYRQTLGQGPEFLTYFQNEAQLEKSRLLSDRFSAERPKGSFSTLEIQRTEQGDSAMYLCASSSGTGSEKLFFGSGTQLSVL.

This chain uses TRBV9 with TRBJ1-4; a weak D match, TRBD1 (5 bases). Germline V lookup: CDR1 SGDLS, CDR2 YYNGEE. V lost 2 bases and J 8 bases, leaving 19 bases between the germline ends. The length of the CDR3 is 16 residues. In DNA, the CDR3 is TGTGCCAGCAGCGTTCGGGGCTCCCTTTCCCCCGAAAAACTGTTTTTT. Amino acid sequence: CASSVRGSLSPEKLFF.

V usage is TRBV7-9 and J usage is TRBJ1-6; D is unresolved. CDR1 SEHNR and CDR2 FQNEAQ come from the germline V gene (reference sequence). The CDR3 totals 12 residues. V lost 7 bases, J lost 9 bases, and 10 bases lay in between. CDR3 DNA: TGTGCCAGCAAATTGCTGGGTTCACCCCTCCACTTT. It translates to CASKLLGSPLHF.

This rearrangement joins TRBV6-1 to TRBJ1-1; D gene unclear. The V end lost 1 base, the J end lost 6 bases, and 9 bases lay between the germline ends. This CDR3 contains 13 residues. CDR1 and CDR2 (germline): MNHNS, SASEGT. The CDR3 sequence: CASSEVARAEAFF. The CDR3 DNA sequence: TGTGCCAGCAGTGAAGTAGCGAGGGCTGAAGCTTTCTTT.

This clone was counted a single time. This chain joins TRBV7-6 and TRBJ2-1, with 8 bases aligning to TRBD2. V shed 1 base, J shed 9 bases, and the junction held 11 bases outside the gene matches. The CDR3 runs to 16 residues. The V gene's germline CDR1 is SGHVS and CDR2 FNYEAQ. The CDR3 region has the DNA TGTGCCAGCAGCTTAGGATCTGAGAGCGGGGGTAGTGAGCAGTTCTTC. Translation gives CASSLGSESGGSEQFF. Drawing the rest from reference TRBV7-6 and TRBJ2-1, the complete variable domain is GAGVSQSPRYKVTKRGQDVALRCDPISGHVSLYWYRQALGQGPEFLTYFNYEAQQDKSGLPNDRFSAERPEGSISTLTIQRTEQRDSAMYRCASSLGSESGGSEQFFGPGTRLTVL.

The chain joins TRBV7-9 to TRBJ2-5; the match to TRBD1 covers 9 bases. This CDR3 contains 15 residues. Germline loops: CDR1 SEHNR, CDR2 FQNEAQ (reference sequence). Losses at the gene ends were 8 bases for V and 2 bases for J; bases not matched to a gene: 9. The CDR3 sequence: CASATGGARQETQYF. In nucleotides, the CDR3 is TGTGCCAGCGCTACAGGGGGCGCCCGGCAAGAGACCCAGTACTTC.

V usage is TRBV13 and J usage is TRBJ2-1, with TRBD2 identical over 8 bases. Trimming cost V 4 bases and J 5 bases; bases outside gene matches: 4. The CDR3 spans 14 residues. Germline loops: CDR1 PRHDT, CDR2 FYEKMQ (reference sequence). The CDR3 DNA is TGTGCCAGCAGCTCCGGGACTAGAAACAATGAGCAGTTCTTC. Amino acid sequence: CASSSGTRNNEQFF. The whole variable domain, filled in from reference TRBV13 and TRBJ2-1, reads AAGVIQSPRHLIKEKRETATLKCYPIPRHDTVYWYQQGPGQDPQFLISFYEKMQSDKGSIPDRFSAQQFSDYHSELNMSSLELGDSALYFCASSSGTRNNEQFFGPGTRLTVL.

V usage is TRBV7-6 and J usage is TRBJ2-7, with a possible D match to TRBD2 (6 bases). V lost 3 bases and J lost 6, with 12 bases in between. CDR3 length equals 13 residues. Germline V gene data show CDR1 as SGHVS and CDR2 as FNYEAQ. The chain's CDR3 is CASSFAAGGEQYF. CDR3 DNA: TGTGCCAGCAGCTTTGCAGCCGGGGGCGAGCAGTACTTC. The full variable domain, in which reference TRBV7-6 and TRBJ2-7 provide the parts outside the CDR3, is GAGVSQSPRYKVTKRGQDVALRCDPISGHVSLYWYRQALGQGPEFLTYFNYEAQQDKSGLPNDRFSAERPEGSISTLTIQRTEQRDSAMYRCASSFAAGGEQYFGPGTRLTVT.